Listed below are T cell receptor beta chains from one sample, sequenced in a study of blood T cell repertoires in COVID-19. Repertoires were generated with immunoSEQ multiplex PCR, while TCRdb's copy carries only in-frame clones and drops some. The profile shows under 400,000 clones, 80% to 90% of them singletons. Sequencing used PBMCs or T cells enriched from blood (not recorded which). These receptors originate from a man aged 35 to 55 in a cohort exposed to, infected with or recovered from COVID-19 (not recorded which). Each CDR3 is given with its conserved first and last residue. Fields, in order: J gene, D gene, clone size, V gene, CDR3 DNA, CDR3 protein. D genes are given only for firm matches. Clone size is given for some rows only: seen once, a few or many times, or a class if the clone is expanded.

TRBJ2-1 TRBD2 . TRBV7-2 TGTGCCAGCAGCTTATCCGCTAGCGGGAAGCACTCCTACAATGAGCAGTTCTTC CASSLSASGKHSYNEQFF
TRBJ2-7 . . TRBV28 TGTGCCAGCAGTTCCGCCAGCGGGCCCTCCTACGAGCAGTACTTC CASSSASGPSYEQYF
TRBJ2-1 TRBD2 . TRBV5-6 TGTGCCAGCAGCTTGAACGGGAGGCAGCAGTTCTTC CASSLNGRQQFF
TRBJ2-1 TRBD2 . TRBV3-1/TRBV3-2 TGTGCCAGCAGCCAGTCTAGCGGGAGCGTATTCAATGAGCAGTTCTTC CASSQSSGSVFNEQFF
TRBJ2-3 . . TRBV29-1 TGCAGCGTCGCAGGGGCAGATACGCAGTATTTT CSVAGADTQYF
TRBJ1-6 . . TRBV5-1 TGCGCCAGCAGCATCAGACAGAATTCACCCCTCCACTTT CASSIRQNSPLHF
TRBJ2-1 . . TRBV19 TGTGCCAGTAGTATCCGCAGGGACAGCGGGAGTTCCTACAATGAGCAGTTCTTC CASSIRRDSGSSYNEQFF
TRBJ1-2 TRBD1 . TRBV27 TGTGCCAGCAGTTTTCGACAGGGGTTGGCTGGCTACACCTTC CASSFRQGLAGYTF
TRBJ1-3 TRBD1 . TRBV7-9 TGTGCCAGCAGCCCGATCCGGGACAGCAAGAATACCATATATTTT CASSPIRDSKNTIYF
TRBJ2-3 TRBD2 . TRBV19 TGTGCCAGTAAACGGGAGGGATCCACAGATACGCAGTATTTT CASKREGSTDTQYF
TRBJ2-2 TRBD1 . TRBV4-1 TGCGCCAGCAGCCAAGTTGGGACAGGGGTCGCCGGGGAGCTGTTTTTT CASSQVGTGVAGELFF
TRBJ2-7 . . TRBV5-1 TGCGCCAGCAGCTTGGATGGCAGCTCCTACGAGCAGTACTTC CASSLDGSSYEQYF
TRBJ2-1 . . TRBV11-2 TGTGCCAGCAGCTTGACAGGTTATTTGTTCTTC CASSLTGYLFF
TRBJ1-1 TRBD1 . TRBV28 TGTGCCAGCAGGCCGGGACAGGCTTACACTGAAGCTTTCTTT CASRPGQAYTEAFF
TRBJ1-3 . . TRBV30 TGTGCCTGGACCGGGGGGGGAAACACCATATATTTT CAWTGGGNTIYF
TRBJ1-1 . . TRBV5-1 TGCGCCAGCAGCTTACAGGGAGAGGATGAAGCTTTCTTT CASSLQGEDEAFF
TRBJ2-1 TRBD2 . TRBV19 TGTGCCAGTAGTGATACCGGGACTAGCGATGAGCAGTTCTTC CASSDTGTSDEQFF
TRBJ2-3 TRBD2 once TRBV28 TGTGCCAGCAGTTTAAGGGGACTAGGAACAGATACGCAGTATTTT CASSLRGLGTDTQYF
TRBJ2-2 . once TRBV28 TGTTATGCGCCCCTTACCGGGGAGCTGTTTTTT CYAPLTGELFF
TRBJ2-7 . once TRBV7-6 TGTGCCAGCAGCTTCCCGCGTATCATCCCCTACGAGCAGTACTTC CASSFPRIIPYEQYF
TRBJ1-6 . . TRBV28 TGTGCCAGCGGAGGGGTGGTCGGGTCACCCCTCCACTTT CASGGVVGSPLHF
TRBJ1-1 . . TRBV7-3 TGTGCCAGCAGCTTAGGGCCTATACCGAATACTGAAGCTTTCTTT CASSLGPIPNTEAFF
TRBJ2-7 TRBD1 . TRBV19 TGTGCCAGTAGTCTAACCCCGGGACAGGGGAGCTCCTACGAGCAGTACTTC CASSLTPGQGSSYEQYF
TRBJ2-5 TRBD2 . TRBV10-2 TGCGCCAGCAGACAGGGACTAGCGGGAGTGAACCAAGAGACCCAGTACTTC CASRQGLAGVNQETQYF
TRBJ2-7 . . TRBV30 TGTGCCTGGGGGACGGCTAGGGAGCAGTACTTC CAWGTAREQYF
TRBJ2-2 TRBD1 . TRBV2 TGTGCCAGCACCGGGACAGACAACACCGGGGAGCTGTTTTTT CASTGTDNTGELFF
TRBJ2-7 . . TRBV28 TGTGCCAGCAGCGGGGGTGGGTCGTACGAGCAGTACTTC CASSGGGSYEQYF
TRBJ2-6 TRBD1 . TRBV9 TGTGCCAGCAGCGAGGGGCCCAGGGGGAACTCTGGGGCCAACGTCCTGACTTTC CASSEGPRGNSGANVLTF
TRBJ1-4 TRBD1 . TRBV20-1 TGCAGTGCTAGTTGGTCAAGGGGGCTTGGTGAAAAACTGTTTTTT CSASWSRGLGEKLFF
TRBJ2-1 TRBD2 . TRBV4-1 TGCGCCAGCAGCCTCGGACTAGCGGGGGGCAATGAGCAGTTCTTC CASSLGLAGGNEQFF
TRBJ2-5 . . TRBV3-1/TRBV3-2 TGTGCCAGCAGCCAAGATATGGACAACTACCAAGAGACCCAGTACTTC CASSQDMDNYQETQYF
TRBJ2-1 . . TRBV2 TGTGCCAGCAGTGGCAGGGGTGAGTCCTACAATGAGCAGTTCTTC CASSGRGESYNEQFF